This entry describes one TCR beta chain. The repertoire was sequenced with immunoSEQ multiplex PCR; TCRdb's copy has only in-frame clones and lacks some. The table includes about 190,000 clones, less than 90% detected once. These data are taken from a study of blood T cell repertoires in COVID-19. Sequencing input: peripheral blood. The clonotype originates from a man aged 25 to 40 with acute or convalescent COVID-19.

The CDR3 region has the DNA TGTGCCACCAGCTGGGGGGGAAATGAAAAACTGTTTTTT. The encoded protein is CATSWGGNEKLFF. The V gene is TRBV15, the J gene TRBJ1-4; weak D call: TRBD1 (5 bases). V gave up 5 bases and J gave up 5 bases, with 9 bases separating them. This CDR3 has 13 amino acids. Germline V gene sequence: CDR1 LNHNV, CDR2 YYDKDF (reference sequence). The variable domain in full, completed from reference TRBV15 and TRBJ1-4, reads DAMVIQNPRYQVTQFGKPVTLSCSQTLNHNVMYWYQQKSSQAPKLLFHYYDKDFNNEADTPDNFQSRRPNTSFCFLDIRSPGLGDTAMYLCATSWGGNEKLFFGSGTQLSVL.